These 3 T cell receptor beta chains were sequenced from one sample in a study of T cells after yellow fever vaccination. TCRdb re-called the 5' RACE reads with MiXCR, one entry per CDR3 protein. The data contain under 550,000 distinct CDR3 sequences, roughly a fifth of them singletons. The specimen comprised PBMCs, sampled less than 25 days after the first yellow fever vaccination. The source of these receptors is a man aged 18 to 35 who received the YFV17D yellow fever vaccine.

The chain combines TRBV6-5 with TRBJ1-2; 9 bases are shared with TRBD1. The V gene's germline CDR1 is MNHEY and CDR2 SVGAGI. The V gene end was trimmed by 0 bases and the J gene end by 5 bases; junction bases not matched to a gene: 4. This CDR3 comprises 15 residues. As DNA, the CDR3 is TGTGCCAGCAGTTACTCGACAGGGGGGTTGTATGGCTACACCTTC. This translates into CASSYSTGGLYGYTF.

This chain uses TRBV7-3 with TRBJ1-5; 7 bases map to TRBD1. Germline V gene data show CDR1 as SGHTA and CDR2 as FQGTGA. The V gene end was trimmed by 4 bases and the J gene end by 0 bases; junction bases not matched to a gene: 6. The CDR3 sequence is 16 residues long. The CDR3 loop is CASSSPTGDSNQPQHF. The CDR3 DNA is TGTGCCAGCAGCTCTCCAACAGGGGATAGCAATCAGCCCCAGCATTTT.

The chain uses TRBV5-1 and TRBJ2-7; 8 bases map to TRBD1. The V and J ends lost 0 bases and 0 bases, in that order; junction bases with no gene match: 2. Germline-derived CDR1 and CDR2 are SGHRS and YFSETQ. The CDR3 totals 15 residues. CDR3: CASSLGTGSSYEQYF. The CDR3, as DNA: TGCGCCAGCAGCTTGGGGACAGGGAGCTCCTACGAGCAGTACTTC.